This is a list of T cell receptor beta chains from one sample in a study of OX40 agonist ivuxolimab in advanced cancers. Measured with immunoSEQ multiplex PCR; TCRdb has only the in-frame clones, and not every one. The sample lists roughly 53,000 clones; approximately 88% were seen once. The sequencing here drew on CD4+ or CD8+ T cells sorted from blood, taken in a trial of the OX40 agonist ivuxolimab. These TCRs come from an adult with an advanced solid tumor such as melanoma, head and neck, liver or kidney cancer. Each CDR3 is given with its conserved first and last residue. A D gene is named only where the DNA matches it firmly. Where a row states a size, it is once, few, many or the class of an expanded clone; other rows omit it.

v_gene,d_gene,j_gene,abundance,CDR3nt,CDR3aa
TRBV7-2,.,TRBJ1-3,.,TGTGCCAGCAGTCGATGGGACTCTGGAAACACCATATATTTT,CASSRWDSGNTIYF
TRBV2,TRBD1,TRBJ1-4,.,TGTGCCAGCAGCGACAGGGGGCGCGGGGAACTGTTTTTT,CASSDRGRGELFF
TRBV27,TRBD1,TRBJ1-6,few,TGTGCCAGCAGTTTTGGACAGGGGGCGAGAGTATCACCCCTCCACTTT,CASSFGQGARVSPLHF
TRBV7-9,TRBD1,TRBJ1-3,.,TGTGCCAGCAGCTTAGGGGACAGCTCTGGAAACACCATATATTTT,CASSLGDSSGNTIYF
TRBV27,TRBD2,TRBJ2-7,.,TGTGCCAGCAGACGAAGGGTACTAGCGGGGAACTCCTACGAGCAGTACTTC,CASRRRVLAGNSYEQYF
TRBV7-1,.,TRBJ2-3,.,TGTGCCAGCAGCCCGGTGGATAGCGGACGTCCAGATACGCAGTATTTT,CASSPVDSGRPDTQYF
TRBV19,.,TRBJ2-7,few,TGTGCCAGTAGTATCCCGGGACTCCACTACGAGCAGTACTTC,CASSIPGLHYEQYF
TRBV7-9,.,TRBJ2-6,once,TGTGCCAGCAGTGGGGGCGTCCTGACTTTC,CASSGGVLTF
TRBV5-1,.,TRBJ1-1,.,TGCGCCAGCACCGGGACCTTCATGAACACTGAAGCTTTCTTT,CASTGTFMNTEAFF
TRBV10-2,TRBD1,TRBJ2-1,few,TGCGCCAGCAGACGTTTGGGGTTCGGACAGGGTGAGAATGAGCAGTTCTTC,CASRRLGFGQGENEQFF
TRBV2,.,TRBJ2-2,.,TGTGCCAGCATTAGGAGCGGCGGAAGGACCGGGGAGCTGTTTTTT,CASIRSGGRTGELFF
TRBV5-5,.,TRBJ1-5,.,TGTGCCAGCAGCTTGGATACAGGGCCCTATCAGCCCCAGCATTTT,CASSLDTGPYQPQHF
TRBV2,.,TRBJ2-4,.,TGTGCCAGCAGTGAAGCGAAAAAGAACAGGGCTTTATCCAAAAACATTCAGTACTTC,CASSEAKKNRALSKNIQYF
TRBV6-5,.,TRBJ2-1,.,TGTGCCAGCCAACGCGGTCCCCAATTTAATGAGCAGTTCTTC,CASQRGPQFNEQFF
TRBV18,TRBD1,TRBJ1-1,.,TGTGCCAGCTCAGGGGACAGTAGGAACACTGAAGCTTTCTTT,CASSGDSRNTEAFF
TRBV18,.,TRBJ1-5,.,TGTGCCAGCTCACCAGGGGGCAGAGGGCAGCCCCAGCATTTT,CASSPGGRGQPQHF
TRBV14,.,TRBJ2-1,.,TGTGCCAGCAGCCATACCTTACGGGACTTATACAATGAGCAGTTCTTC,CASSHTLRDLYNEQFF
TRBV5-1,.,TRBJ2-5,.,TGCGCCAGCAGCTCCGGGTCAGCCCAGTACTTC,CASSSGSAQYF
TRBV18,.,TRBJ1-3,.,TGTGCCAGCTCACCCAACAAGGGATCGGGAAACACCATATATTTT,CASSPNKGSGNTIYF
TRBV5-6,TRBD1,TRBJ1-2,.,TGTGCCAGCAGCCCAAAACCGGACAGGGGCTACACCTTC,CASSPKPDRGYTF
TRBV19,.,TRBJ1-3,.,TGTGCCAGTAGACCCTCTGGAAACACCATATATTTT,CASRPSGNTIYF
TRBV29-1,TRBD2,TRBJ2-1,.,TGCAGCGTCAGCCCAACTAGCGGGAGTTTGGGTGAGCAGTTCTTC,CSVSPTSGSLGEQFF
TRBV9,.,TRBJ1-3,.,TGTGCCAGCAGCACAGATAGGGGGGATGGAAACACCATATATTTT,CASSTDRGDGNTIYF
TRBV11-2,.,TRBJ2-3,.,TGTGCCAGCAGCTACGGGACGTACAGCACAGATACGCAGTATTTT,CASSYGTYSTDTQYF
TRBV5-4,.,TRBJ2-7,.,TGTGCCAGCAGCCCCGAAAAGACTAGCTACGAGCAGTACTTC,CASSPEKTSYEQYF
TRBV6-1,TRBD1,TRBJ1-5,.,TGTGCCAGCAGTCTGACAGGGAGGCAGCCCCAGCATTTT,CASSLTGRQPQHF
TRBV14,.,TRBJ2-1,.,TGTGCCAGCAGCCAAGATGGGAGACGAGGGAATGAGCAGTTCTTC,CASSQDGRRGNEQFF
TRBV6-5,TRBD1,TRBJ1-2,.,TGTGCCAGCAGTGGGACAGACTATGGCTACACCTTC,CASSGTDYGYTF
TRBV28,.,TRBJ1-1,.,TGTGCCAGCAGTTTGCCCCCTCAACAGGGAGGGGCTGAAGCTTTCTTT,CASSLPPQQGGAEAFF
TRBV5-4,.,TRBJ1-2,once,TGTGCCAGCAGCTTGGACCGGGACTATGGCTACACCTTC,CASSLDRDYGYTF
TRBV20-1,.,TRBJ1-6,.,TGCAGTGCTAGGGAGATTGCCCTCCACTTT,CSAREIALHF
TRBV6-5,TRBD2,TRBJ2-3,.,TGTGCCAGCAGGGTAGCGGGACTTGTAGATACGCAGTATTTT,CASRVAGLVDTQYF
TRBV6-4,.,TRBJ1-1,.,TGTGCCAGCAGTGAATCTTTCGCGACGTACACTGAAGCTTTCTTT,CASSESFATYTEAFF